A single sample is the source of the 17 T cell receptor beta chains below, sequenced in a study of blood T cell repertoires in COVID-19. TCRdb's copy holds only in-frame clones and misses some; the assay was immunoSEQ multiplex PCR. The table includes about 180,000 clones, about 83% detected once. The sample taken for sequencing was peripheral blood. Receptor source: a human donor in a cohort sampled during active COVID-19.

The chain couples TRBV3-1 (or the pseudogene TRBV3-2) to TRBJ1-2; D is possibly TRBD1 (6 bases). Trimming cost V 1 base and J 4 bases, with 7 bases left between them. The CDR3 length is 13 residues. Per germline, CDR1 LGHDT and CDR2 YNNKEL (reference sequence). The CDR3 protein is CASSQAGVYGYTF. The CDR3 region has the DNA TGTGCCAGCAGCCAAGCAGGGGTCTATGGCTACACCTTC.

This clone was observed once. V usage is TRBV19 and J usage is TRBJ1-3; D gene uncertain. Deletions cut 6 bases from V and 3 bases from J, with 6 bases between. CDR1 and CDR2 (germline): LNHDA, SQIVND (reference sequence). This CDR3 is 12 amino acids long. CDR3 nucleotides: TGTGCCAGTAGAGGAGATGGAAACACCATATATTTT. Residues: CASRGDGNTIYF.

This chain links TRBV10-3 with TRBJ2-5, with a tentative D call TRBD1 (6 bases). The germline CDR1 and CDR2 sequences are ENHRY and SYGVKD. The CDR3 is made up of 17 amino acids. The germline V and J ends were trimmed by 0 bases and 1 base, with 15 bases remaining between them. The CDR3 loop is CAISESGRGPPQETQYF. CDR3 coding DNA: TGTGCCATCAGTGAGTCCGGCAGGGGCCCCCCCCAAGAGACCCAGTACTTC.

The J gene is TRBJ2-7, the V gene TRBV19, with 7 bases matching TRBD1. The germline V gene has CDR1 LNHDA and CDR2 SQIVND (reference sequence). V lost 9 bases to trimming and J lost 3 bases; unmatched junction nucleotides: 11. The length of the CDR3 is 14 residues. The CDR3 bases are TGTGCCAGAATCCAGAGGGGACAGATCTACGAGCAGTACTTC. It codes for CARIQRGQIYEQYF.

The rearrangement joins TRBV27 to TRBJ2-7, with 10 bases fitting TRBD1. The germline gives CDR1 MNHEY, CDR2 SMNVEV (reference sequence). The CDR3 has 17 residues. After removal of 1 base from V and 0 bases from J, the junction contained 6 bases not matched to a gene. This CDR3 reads CASSLLLGTGASYEQYF. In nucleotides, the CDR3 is TGTGCCAGCAGTTTATTGTTGGGGACAGGGGCCTCCTACGAGCAGTACTTC.

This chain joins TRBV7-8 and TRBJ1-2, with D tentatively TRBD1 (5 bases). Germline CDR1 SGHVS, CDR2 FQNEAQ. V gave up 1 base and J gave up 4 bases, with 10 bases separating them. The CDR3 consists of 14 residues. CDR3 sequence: CASSLEGRVYGYTF. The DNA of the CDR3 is TGTGCCAGCAGCTTAGAGGGCAGGGTCTATGGCTACACCTTC. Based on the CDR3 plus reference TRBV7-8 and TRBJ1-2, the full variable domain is GAGVSQSPRYKVAKRGQDVALRCDPISGHVSLFWYQQALGQGPEFLTYFQNEAQLDKSGLPSDRFFAERPEGSVSTLKIQRTQQEDSAVYLCASSLEGRVYGYTFGSGTRLTVV.

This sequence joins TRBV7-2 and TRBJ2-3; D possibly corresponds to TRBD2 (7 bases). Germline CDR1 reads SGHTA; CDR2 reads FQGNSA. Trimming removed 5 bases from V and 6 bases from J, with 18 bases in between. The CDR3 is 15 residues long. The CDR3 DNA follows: TGTGCCAGCAGCCCCGGACGGGGGAGGGGGGATACGCAGTATTTT. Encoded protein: CASSPGRGRGDTQYF. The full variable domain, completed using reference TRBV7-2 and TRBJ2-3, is GAGVSQSPSNKVTEKGKDVELRCDPISGHTALYWYRQSLGQGLEFLIYFQGNSAPDKSGLPSDRFSAERTGGSVSTLTIQRTQQEDSAVYLCASSPGRGRGDTQYFGPGTRLTVL.

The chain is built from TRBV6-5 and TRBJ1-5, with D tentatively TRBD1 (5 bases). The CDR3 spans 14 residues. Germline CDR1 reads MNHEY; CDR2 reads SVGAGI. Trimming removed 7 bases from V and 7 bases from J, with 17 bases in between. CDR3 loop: CASTEGAGGQPQHF. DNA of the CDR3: TGTGCCAGCACCGAAGGGGCGGGAGGACAGCCCCAGCATTTT.

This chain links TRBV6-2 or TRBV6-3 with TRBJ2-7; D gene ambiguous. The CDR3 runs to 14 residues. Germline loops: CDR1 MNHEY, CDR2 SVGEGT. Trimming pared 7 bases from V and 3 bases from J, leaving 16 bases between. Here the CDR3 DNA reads TGTGCCAGCACCCCGGGCAGATATCTCTACGAGCAGTACTTC. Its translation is CASTPGRYLYEQYF.

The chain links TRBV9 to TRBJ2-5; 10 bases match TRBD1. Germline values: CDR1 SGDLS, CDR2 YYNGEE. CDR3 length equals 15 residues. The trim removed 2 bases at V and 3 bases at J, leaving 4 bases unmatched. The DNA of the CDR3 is TGTGCCAGCAGCGTTGGGACAGGGGTAAAAGAGACCCAGTACTTC. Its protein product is CASSVGTGVKETQYF.

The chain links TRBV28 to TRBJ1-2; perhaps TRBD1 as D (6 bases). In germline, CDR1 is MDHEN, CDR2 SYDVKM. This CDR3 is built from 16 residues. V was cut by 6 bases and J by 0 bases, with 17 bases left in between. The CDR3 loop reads CASSPPPGQPNYGYTF. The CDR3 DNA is TGTGCCAGCAGCCCCCCTCCGGGACAACCTAACTATGGCTACACCTTC.

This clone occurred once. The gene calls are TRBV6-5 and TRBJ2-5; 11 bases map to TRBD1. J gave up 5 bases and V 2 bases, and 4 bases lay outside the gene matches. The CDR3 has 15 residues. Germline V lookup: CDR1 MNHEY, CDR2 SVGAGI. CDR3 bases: TGTGCCAGCAGTTACCCGGGACAGGGGGGGGAGACCCAGTACTTC. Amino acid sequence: CASSYPGQGGETQYF.

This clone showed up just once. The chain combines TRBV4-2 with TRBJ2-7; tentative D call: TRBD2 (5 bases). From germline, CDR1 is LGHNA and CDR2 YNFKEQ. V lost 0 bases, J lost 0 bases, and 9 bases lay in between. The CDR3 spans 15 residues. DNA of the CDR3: TGTGCCAGCAGCCAAGATGAGGGAACCTCCTACGAGCAGTACTTC. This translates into CASSQDEGTSYEQYF.

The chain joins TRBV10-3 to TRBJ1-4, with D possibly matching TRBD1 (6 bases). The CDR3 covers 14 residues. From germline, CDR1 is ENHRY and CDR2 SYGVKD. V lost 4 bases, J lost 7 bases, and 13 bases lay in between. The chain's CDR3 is CAISVTGSGEKLFF. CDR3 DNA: TGTGCCATCAGTGTTACAGGGTCGGGTGAAAAACTGTTTTTT.

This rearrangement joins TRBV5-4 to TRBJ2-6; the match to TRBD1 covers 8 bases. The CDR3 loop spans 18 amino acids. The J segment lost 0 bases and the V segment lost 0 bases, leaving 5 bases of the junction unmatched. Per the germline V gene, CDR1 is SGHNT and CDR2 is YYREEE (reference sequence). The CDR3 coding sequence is TGTGCCAGCAGCTTGGGAGGACAGGGCCGCTCTGGGGCCAACGTCCTGACTTTC. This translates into CASSLGGQGRSGANVLTF.

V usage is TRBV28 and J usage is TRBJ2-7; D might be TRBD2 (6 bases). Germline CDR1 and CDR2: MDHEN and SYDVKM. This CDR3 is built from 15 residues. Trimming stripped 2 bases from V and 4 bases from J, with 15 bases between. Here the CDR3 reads CASSLGGISQYEQYF. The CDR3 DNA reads TGTGCCAGCAGTTTAGGCGGGATTAGTCAGTACGAGCAGTACTTC.

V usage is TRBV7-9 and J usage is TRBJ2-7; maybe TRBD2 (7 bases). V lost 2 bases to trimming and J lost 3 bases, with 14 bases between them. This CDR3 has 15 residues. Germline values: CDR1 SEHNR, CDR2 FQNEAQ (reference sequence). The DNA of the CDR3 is TGTGCCAGCAGCTTAAGTCGGGGGGCGAGCTACGAGCAGTACTTC. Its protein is CASSLSRGASYEQYF.